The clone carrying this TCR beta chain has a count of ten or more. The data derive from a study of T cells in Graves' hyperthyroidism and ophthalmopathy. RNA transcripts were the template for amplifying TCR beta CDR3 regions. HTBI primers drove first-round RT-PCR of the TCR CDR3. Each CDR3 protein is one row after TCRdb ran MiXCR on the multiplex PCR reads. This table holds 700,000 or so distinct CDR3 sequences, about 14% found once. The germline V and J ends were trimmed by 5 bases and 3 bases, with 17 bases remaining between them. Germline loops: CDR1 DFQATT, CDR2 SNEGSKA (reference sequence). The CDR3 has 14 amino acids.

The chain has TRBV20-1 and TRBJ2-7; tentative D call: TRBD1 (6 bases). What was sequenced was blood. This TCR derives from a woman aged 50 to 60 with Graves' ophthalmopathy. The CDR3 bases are TGCAGTGCTCACCCCGGGACATCAGACTACGAGCAGTACTTC. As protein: CSAHPGTSDYEQYF.